Sequencing of this TCR beta chain was carried out in a study of T-cell reconstitution after alpha-beta-depleted transplantation in children. Findings and caveats of the study: Several hundred expanded graft clones reportedly gave rise to the alpha-beta T cells present about two months after transplant. Some patients' high day-60 TCRbeta diversity was traced to surviving recipient T cells and thymic progenitors. One year post-transplant, T-cell counts and diversity were largely derived from T cells produced anew.

This clonotype was found many times. Its antigen is as yet unknown. Unique molecular identifiers tagged the TCRbeta library. One entry per CDR3 protein, called by TCRdb with MiXCR from the PCR reads. The repertoire holds about 110,000 distinct CDR3 sequences, approximately 6.6% seen once, with roughly 24% in the top ten. The CDR3 has 15 amino acids. The V end was cut by 5 bases, the J end by 1 base, with 14 bases between. Germline CDR1 and CDR2: SEHNR and FQNEAQ (reference sequence). The chain carries TRBV7-9 and TRBJ1-1, with D tentatively TRBD1 (6 bases). The clonotype was recovered from a male patient aged 2 to 9 who had a stem cell transplant for acute lymphoblastic leukemia, so the T cells may come from the graft donor. The sample here was PBMCs, mostly from graft donor cells, taken 360 days after TCRalphabeta/CD19-depleted stem cell transplant. The DNA of the CDR3 is TGTGCCAGCAGCGCACGGTCAGGGGCGAACACTGAAGCTTTCTTT. This translates into CASSARSGANTEAFF.